The clone carrying this T cell receptor (beta chain) came up a few times. Its antigen is unidentified. CDR1 and CDR2 (germline): SGHRS, YFSETQ. V was trimmed by 2 bases and J by 0 bases, leaving 11 bases between them. This CDR3 spans 15 amino acids. This record belongs to a study of memory CD4+ T cells and cytomegalovirus serostatus. The sort gate was single viable CD3+CD4+CD8-CD45RO+ cells for memory CD4+ T cells. Study results and limitations: Of 150 to 200 reported CMV TCRbeta sequences, some 67 were found in memory CD4+ repertoires.

Sequencing used immunoSEQ multiplex PCR; TCRdb keeps in-frame clones, though not all of them. This sample carries some 41,000 clones, 79% of them seen once, and the ten largest clones take about 0.79%. This TCR derives from an adult in good health and CMV-seronegative. The rearrangement uses TRBV5-1 and TRBJ1-2, with TRBD1 as a possible D gene (5 bases). The specimen was memory CD4+ T cells from blood. The CDR3 reads CASSFGGVPNYGYTF. CDR3 sequence (DNA): TGCGCCAGCAGCTTTGGGGGAGTGCCTAACTATGGCTACACCTTC.